These 2 T cell receptor beta chains share one sample of origin, sequenced in a study of identical twins. Each CDR3 protein is one row after TCRdb ran MiXCR on the 5' RACE reads. The profile shows 500,000 to 550,000 distinct CDR3 sequences, about a fifth of them singletons. The sample also formed part of further work on yellow fever vaccine responses in identical twins.

The sequenced sample consisted of CD4+ T cells sorted from blood. The source of these receptors is a woman younger than 30 in good health.

This sequence joins TRBV7-2 and TRBJ2-1; perhaps D is TRBD1 or TRBD2 (5 bases each). The CDR3 sequence is 15 residues long. V gave up 1 base and J gave up 5 bases, with 12 bases separating them. Germline CDR1 reads SGHTA; CDR2 reads FQGNSA. The CDR3 DNA reads as TGTGCCAGCAGCTTAGTCGAGGGGACCCACAATGAGCAGTTCTTC. As protein: CASSLVEGTHNEQFF.

This clonotype was counted a few times. The chain has TRBV5-6 and TRBJ1-1; 9 bases line up with TRBD1. CDR1 is SGHDT, CDR2 YYEEEE, per germline. V was clipped by 4 bases and J by 6 bases; unmatched bases: 4. The CDR3 runs to 13 residues. The CDR3 sequence is CASSGTGSAEAFF. For the CDR3, the DNA is TGTGCCAGCAGCGGGACAGGGTCCGCTGAAGCTTTCTTT. The full variable domain, rest sourced from reference TRBV5-6 and TRBJ1-1, is DAGVTQSPTHLIKTRGQQVTLRCSPKSGHDTVSWYQQALGQGPQFIFQYYEEEERQRGNFPDRFSGHQFPNYSSELNVNALLLGDSALYLCASSGTGSAEAFFGQGTRLTVV.